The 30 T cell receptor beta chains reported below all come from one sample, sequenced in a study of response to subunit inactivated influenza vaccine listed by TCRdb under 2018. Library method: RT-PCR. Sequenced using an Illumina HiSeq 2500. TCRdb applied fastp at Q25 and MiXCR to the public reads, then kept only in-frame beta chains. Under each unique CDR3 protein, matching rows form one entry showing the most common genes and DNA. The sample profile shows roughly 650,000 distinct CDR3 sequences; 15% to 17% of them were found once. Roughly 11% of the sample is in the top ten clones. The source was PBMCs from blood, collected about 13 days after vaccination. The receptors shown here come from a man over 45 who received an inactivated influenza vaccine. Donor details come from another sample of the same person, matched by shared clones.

The CDR3 sequence: CASSLGTTSMADTQYF. CDR3 DNA sequence: TGTGCCAGCAGCTTGGGCACCACCTCGATGGCAGATACGCAGTATTTT. The chain couples TRBV5-5 to TRBJ2-3; D gene uncertain. Between the trimmed V and J ends, which lost 0 bases and 4 bases, there was a span of 15 bases. Germline loops: CDR1 SGHKS, CDR2 YYEKEE (reference sequence). The CDR3 spans 16 residues.

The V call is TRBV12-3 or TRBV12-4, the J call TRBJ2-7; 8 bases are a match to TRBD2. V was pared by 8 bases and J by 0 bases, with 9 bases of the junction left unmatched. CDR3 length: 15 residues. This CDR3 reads CASAPAGGPSYEQYF. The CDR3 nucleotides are TGTGCCAGCGCCCCCGCGGGGGGCCCCTCCTACGAGCAGTACTTC.

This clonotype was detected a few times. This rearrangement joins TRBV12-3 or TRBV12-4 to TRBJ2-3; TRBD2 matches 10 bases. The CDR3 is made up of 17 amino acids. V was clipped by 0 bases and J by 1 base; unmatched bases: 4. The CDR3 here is CASSLALTSGGTDTQYF. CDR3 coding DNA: TGTGCCAGCAGTTTAGCGCTTACTAGCGGGGGCACAGATACGCAGTATTTT.

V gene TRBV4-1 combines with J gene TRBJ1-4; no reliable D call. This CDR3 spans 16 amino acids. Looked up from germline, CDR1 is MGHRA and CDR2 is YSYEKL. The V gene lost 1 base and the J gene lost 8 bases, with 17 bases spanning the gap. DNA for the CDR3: TGCGCCAGCAGCCAAGTAGGAGAGCCCGCGGAGGAAAAACTGTTTTTT. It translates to CASSQVGEPAEEKLFF.

DNA for the CDR3: TGTGCCAGCAGTCCGTACTGGACCCAAGAGACCCAGTACTTC. Translating gives CASSPYWTQETQYF. The J gene is TRBJ2-5, the V gene TRBV27; no clear D. Trimming removed 5 bases from V and 1 base from J, with 11 bases in between. CDR1 MNHEY and CDR2 SMNVEV come from the germline V gene (reference sequence). This CDR3 is 14 amino acids long.

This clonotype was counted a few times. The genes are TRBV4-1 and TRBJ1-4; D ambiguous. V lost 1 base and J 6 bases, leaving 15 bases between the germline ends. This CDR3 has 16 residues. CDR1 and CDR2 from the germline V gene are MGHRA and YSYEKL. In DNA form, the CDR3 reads TGCGCCAGCAGCCAAGTCCTAGGCCGAGGGTATGAAAAACTGTTTTTT. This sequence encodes CASSQVLGRGYEKLFF.

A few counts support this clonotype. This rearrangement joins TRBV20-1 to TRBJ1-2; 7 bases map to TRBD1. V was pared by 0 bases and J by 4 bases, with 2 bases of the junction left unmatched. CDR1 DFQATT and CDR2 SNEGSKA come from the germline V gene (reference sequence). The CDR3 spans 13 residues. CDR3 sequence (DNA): TGCAGTGCTAGAGATAGGACAGGCTATGGCTACACCTTC. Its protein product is CSARDRTGYGYTF.

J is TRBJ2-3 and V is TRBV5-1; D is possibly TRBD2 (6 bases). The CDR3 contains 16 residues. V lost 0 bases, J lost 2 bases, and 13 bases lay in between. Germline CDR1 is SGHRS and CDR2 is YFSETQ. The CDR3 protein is CASSLVPGENTDTQYF. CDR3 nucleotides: TGCGCCAGCAGCTTGGTACCGGGGGAAAACACAGATACGCAGTATTTT.

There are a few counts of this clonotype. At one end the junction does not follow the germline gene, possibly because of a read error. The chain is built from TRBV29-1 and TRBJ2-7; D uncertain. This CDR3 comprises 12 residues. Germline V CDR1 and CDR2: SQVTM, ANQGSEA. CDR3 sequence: CSVEESSYEQYF. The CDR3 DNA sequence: TGCAGCGTCGAAGAGAGCTCCTACGAGCAGTACTTC.

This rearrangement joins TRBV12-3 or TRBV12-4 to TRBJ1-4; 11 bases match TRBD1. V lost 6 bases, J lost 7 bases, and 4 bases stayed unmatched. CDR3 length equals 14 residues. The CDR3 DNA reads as TGTGCCAGCAGCACCGGGACAGGGGGTGAAAAACTGTTTTTT. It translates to CASSTGTGGEKLFF.

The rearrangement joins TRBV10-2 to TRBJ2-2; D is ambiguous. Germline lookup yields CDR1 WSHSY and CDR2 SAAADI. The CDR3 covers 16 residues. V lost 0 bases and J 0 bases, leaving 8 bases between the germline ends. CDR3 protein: CASSESHNANTGELFF. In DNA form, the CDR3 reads TGCGCCAGCAGTGAGTCACACAACGCGAACACCGGGGAGCTGTTTTTT.

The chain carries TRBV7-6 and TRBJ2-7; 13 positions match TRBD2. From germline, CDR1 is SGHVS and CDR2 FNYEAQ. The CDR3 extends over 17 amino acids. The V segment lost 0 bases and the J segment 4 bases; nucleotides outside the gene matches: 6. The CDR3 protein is CASSLAGLAGASYEQYF. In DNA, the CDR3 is TGTGCCAGCAGCTTAGCAGGACTAGCGGGAGCGTCTTACGAGCAGTACTTC.

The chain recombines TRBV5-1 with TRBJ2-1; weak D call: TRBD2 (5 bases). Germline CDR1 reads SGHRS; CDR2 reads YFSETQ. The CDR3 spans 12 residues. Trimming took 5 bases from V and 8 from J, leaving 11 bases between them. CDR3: CASRVSADEQFF. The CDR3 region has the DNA TGCGCCAGCAGGGTTTCAGCGGATGAGCAGTTCTTC. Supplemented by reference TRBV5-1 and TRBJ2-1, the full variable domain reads KAGVTQTPRYLIKTRGQQVTLSCSPISGHRSVSWYQQTPGQGLQFLFEYFSETQRNKGNFPGRFSGRQFSNSRSEMNVSTLELGDSALYLCASRVSADEQFFGPGTRLTVL.

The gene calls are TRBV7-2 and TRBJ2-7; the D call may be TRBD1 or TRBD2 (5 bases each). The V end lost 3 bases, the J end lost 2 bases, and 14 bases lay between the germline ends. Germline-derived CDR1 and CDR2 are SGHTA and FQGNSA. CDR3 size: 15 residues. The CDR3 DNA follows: TGTGCCAGCAGCTTTGAGGGGACCCAACCCTACGAGCAGTACTTC. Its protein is CASSFEGTQPYEQYF.

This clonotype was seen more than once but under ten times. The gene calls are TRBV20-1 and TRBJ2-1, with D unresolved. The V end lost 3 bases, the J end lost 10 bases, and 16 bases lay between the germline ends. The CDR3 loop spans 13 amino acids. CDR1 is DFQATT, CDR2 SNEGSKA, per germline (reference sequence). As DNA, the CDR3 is TGCAGTGCTAGGGCGCACGTTCAGAGGGAGCAGTTCTTC. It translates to CSARAHVQREQFF.

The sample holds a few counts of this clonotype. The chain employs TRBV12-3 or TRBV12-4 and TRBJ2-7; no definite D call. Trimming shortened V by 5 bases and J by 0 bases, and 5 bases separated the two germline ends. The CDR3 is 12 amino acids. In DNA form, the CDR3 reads TGTGCCAGCAGTACCCTCTCCTACGAGCAGTACTTC. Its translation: CASSTLSYEQYF.

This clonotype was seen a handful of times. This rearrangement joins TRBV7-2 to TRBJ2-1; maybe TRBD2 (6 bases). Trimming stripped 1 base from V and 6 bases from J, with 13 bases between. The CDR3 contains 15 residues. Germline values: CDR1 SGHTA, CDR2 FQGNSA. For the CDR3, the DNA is TGTGCCAGCAGCTTAGTAGGGGCGCGGGGCAATGAGCAGTTCTTC. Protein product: CASSLVGARGNEQFF.

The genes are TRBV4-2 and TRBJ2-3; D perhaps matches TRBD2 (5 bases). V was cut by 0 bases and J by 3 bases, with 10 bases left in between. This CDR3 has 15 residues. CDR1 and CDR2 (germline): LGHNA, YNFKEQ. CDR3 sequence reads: CASSQEQAVTDTQYF. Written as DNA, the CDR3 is TGTGCCAGCAGCCAAGAGCAAGCGGTGACAGATACGCAGTATTTT.

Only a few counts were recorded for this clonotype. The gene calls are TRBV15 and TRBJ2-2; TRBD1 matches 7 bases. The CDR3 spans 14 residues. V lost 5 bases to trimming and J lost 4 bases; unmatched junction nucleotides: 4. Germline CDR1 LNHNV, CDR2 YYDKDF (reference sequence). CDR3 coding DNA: TGTGCCACCAGCGCGACAGGGACCACCGGGGAGCTGTTTTTT. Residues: CATSATGTTGELFF. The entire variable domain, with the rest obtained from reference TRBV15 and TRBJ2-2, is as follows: DAMVIQNPRYQVTQFGKPVTLSCSQTLNHNVMYWYQQKSSQAPKLLFHYYDKDFNNEADTPDNFQSRRPNTSFCFLDIRSPGLGDTAMYLCATSATGTTGELFFGEGSRLTVL.

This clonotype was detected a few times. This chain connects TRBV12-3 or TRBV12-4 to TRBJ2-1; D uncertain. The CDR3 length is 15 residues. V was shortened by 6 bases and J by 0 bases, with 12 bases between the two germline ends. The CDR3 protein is CASRPTKGSYNEQFF. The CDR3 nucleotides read TGTGCCAGCAGACCTACCAAAGGCTCCTACAATGAGCAGTTCTTC.

CDR3 coding DNA: TGCGCCAGCAGCTTGGAGGCAGGGTTCTCTGGAAACACCATATATTTT. Translating gives CASSLEAGFSGNTIYF. The chain couples TRBV5-1 to TRBJ1-3, with D perhaps matching TRBD1 (5 bases). V lost 0 bases, J lost 0 bases, and 10 bases lay in between. Germline assignment: CDR1 SGHRS and CDR2 YFSETQ. The CDR3 spans 16 residues.

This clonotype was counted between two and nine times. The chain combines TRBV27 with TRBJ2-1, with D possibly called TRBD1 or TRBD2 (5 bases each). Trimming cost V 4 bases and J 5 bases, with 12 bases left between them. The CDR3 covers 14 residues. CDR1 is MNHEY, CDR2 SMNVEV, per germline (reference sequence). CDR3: CASSWAGTDNEQFF. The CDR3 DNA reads TGTGCCAGCAGTTGGGCAGGGACCGACAATGAGCAGTTCTTC.

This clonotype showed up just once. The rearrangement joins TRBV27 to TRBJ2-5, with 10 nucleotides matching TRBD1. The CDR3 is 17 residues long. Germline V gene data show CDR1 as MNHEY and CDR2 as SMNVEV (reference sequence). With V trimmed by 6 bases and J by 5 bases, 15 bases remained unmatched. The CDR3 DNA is TGTGCCAGCAGACCCCCGCCGGGACAGGGGCGGTCGGAGACCCAGTACTTC. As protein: CASRPPPGQGRSETQYF.

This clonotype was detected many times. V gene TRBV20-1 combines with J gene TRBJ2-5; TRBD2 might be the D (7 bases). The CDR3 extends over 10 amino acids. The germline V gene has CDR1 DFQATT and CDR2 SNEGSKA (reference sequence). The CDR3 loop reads CTTGGETQYF. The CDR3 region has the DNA TGCACAACGGGGGGCGAGACCCAGTACTTC.

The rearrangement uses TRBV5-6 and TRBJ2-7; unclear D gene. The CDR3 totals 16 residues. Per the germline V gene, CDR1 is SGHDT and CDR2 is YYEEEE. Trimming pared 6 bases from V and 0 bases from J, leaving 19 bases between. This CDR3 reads CASNPSPGQSSYEQYF. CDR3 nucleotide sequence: TGTGCCAGCAACCCCTCCCCGGGTCAGAGCTCCTACGAGCAGTACTTC.

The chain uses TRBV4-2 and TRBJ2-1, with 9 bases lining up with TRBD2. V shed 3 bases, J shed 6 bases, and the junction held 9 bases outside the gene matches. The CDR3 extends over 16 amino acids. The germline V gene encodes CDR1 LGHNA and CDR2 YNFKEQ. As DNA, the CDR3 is TGTGCCAGCAGCCATGACCCGGGACTAGCTTTCAATGAGCAGTTCTTC. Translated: CASSHDPGLAFNEQFF.

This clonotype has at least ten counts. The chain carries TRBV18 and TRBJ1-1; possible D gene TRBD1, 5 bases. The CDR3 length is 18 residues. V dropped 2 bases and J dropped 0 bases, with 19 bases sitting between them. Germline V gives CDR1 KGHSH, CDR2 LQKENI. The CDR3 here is CASSPSGRGAEVNTEAFF. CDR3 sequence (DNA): TGTGCCAGCTCACCAAGTGGAAGGGGCGCGGAGGTGAACACTGAAGCTTTCTTT.

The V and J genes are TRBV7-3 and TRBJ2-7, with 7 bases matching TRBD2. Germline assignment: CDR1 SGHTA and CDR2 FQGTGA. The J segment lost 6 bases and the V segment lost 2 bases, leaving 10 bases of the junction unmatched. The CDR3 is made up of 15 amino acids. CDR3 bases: TGTGCCAGCAGCTTATGGGGCGGGAGTGAGGTCGAGCAGTACTTC. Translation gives CASSLWGGSEVEQYF.

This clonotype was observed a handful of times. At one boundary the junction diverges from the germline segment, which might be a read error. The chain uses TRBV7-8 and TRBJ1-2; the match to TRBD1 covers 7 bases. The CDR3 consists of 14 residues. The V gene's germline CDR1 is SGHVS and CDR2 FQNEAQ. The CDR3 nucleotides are TGTGCCAGCAGCTCGCGGTGGTCCCCCAGGGACAGCAAATTC. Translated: CASSSRWSPRDSKF.

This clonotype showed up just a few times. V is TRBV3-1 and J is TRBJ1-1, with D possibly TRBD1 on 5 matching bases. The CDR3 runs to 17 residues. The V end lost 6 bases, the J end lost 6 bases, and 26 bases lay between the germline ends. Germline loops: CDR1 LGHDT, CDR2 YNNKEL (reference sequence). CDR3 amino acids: CASRIGLGPGVKSEAFF. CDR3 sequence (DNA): TGTGCCAGCAGGATCGGGCTGGGACCGGGAGTCAAATCTGAAGCTTTCTTT.